This T cell receptor (beta chain) was identified in a study of cytotoxic CD8 clonotypes in ibrutinib-treated CLL. The intended depth for sequencing was 1 in 200,000 to 1 in 1 million T cells. Using immunoSEQ multiplex PCR, the repertoire was profiled, and TCRdb retains in-frame clones only, with some absent. The profile covers 90,000 to 95,000 clones, with roughly 80% appearing a single time and approximately 23% taken by the ten largest. The CDR3 runs 15 residues. Per germline, CDR1 SGHRS and CDR2 YFSETQ. The V end was cut by 4 bases, the J end by 2 bases, with 15 bases between. On this clone itself: Its antigen remains unidentified.

The study's findings and limits: The clonality went up when patients responded to ibrutinib and dropped back toward baseline at progression. The times at which samples were taken varied between sustained-remission and progressing patients.

This chain uses TRBV5-1 with TRBJ2-5; TRBD1 is a possible D gene (6 bases). The material was PBMCs, obtained after 24 months of ibrutinib treatment. This TCR derives from a human donor with chronic lymphocytic leukemia. Here the CDR3 reads CASSGVGQTQETQYF. CDR3 coding DNA: TGCGCCAGCAGCGGGGTAGGACAGACACAAGAGACCCAGTACTTC.